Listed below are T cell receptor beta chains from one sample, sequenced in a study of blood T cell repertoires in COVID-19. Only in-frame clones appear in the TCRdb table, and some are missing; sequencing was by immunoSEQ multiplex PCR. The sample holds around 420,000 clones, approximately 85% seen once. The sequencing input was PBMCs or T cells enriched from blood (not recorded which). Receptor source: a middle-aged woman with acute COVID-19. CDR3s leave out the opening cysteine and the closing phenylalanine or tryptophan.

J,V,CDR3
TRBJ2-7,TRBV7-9,ASSYRGQIKYEQY
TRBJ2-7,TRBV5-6,ASSFGSGLAGVEQY
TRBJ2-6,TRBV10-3,ATSPSDTGANVLT
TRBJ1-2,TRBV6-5,ASSRQGANYGYT
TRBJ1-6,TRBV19,ASSALRLGGNSPLH
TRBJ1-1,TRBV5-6,ASSFWAGQMNTEAF
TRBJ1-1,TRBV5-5,ASSLLHMNTEAF
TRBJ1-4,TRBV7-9,ASSLTYGWEKLF
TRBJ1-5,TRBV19,ASSIGGFGQPQH
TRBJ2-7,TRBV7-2,ASSLVANSYEQY
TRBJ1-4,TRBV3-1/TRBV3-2,ASSKGQGTNEKLF
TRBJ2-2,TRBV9,ASSVVGGSSTGELF
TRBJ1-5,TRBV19,ASSIVSQPQH
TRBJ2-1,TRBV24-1,ATSDSPLGGYNEQF
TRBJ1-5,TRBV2,ASSSPRDRGSSNQPQH
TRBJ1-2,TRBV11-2,ASSRGGDYGYT
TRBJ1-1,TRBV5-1,ASSLVTGRTEAF
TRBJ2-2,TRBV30,AWRETDTGELF
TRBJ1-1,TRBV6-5,ASSPPSRTNTEAF
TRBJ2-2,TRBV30,AWGTGVNTGELF
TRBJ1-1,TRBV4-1,ASSQDKGDTEAF
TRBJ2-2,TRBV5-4,ASSSPPGGGRKAGELF
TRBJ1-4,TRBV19,ASTQDRAKLF
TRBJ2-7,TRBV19,ASSQGDEQY
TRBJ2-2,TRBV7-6,ASSKLGSGSIGELF
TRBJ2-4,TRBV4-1,ASSQDSGGQGKNIQY
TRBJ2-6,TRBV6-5,ASTTSFGANVLT
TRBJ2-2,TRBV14,ASSRLLRPLRTGELF
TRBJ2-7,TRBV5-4,ASSPRGGQAYYEQY
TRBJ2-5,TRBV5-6,ASSRAARGVQETQY
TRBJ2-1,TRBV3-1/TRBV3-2,ASSQDHRGLAPWPNEQF
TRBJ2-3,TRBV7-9,ASSLAIGGATDTQY
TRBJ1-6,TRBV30,AWSVLSGAGSPLH
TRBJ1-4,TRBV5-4,ASSSLTMGTGDEKLF
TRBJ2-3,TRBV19,ASTEPRGVGDTQY
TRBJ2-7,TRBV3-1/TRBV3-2,ASSILGTSGSSYEQY
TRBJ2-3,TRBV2,ATIGGVWTDTQY
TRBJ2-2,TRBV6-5,AENRGLNTGELF
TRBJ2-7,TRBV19,ASSPGGLDGVYEQY
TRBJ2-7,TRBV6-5,ASSYMRGAAYEQY
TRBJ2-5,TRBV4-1,ASSPYAPLAGGPAQETQY
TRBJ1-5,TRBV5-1,ASSPDGQGRQPQH
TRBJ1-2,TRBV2,AIQGGGYGYT
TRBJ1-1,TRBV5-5,ASSLFGQNTEAF
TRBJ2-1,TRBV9,ASSVYSGGYNEQF
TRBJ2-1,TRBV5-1,ASSLDYPTDEQF
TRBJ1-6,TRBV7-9,ASSLALAGANSPLH
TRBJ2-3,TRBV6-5,ASSYPGTQY
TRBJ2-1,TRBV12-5,ASGLRAGGRDEQF
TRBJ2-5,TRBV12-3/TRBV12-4,ASNRGGETQY
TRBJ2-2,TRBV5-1,ASSKPGQGKTGELF